This is a list of T cell receptor beta chains from one sample in a study of T cell responses to AZD1222 COVID-19 vaccine. The protocol was immunoSEQ multiplex PCR, while the TCRdb copy is restricted to in-frame clones and leaves out a portion. The sample lists roughly 140,000 clones, around nine tenths occurring once. Sequenced here: peripheral blood, sampled on day 0 of AZD1222 vaccination. These receptor sequences come from an adult in good health. CDR3s include the opening cysteine and the closing phenylalanine or tryptophan. A D gene is named only where the DNA matches it firmly. Clone size appears in some rows only: once, few, many, or a class for an expanded clone.

size: -; J: TRBJ1-1; V: TRBV6-2/TRBV6-3; D: -; CDR3: CASSYPRTEAFF; DNA: TGTGCCAGCAGTTACCCCCGTACTGAAGCTTTCTTT
size: -; J: TRBJ1-4; V: TRBV24-1; D: -; CDR3: CATLIDRIEGEKLFF; DNA: TGTGCCACCTTAATAGACAGGATCGAGGGGGAAAAACTGTTTTTT
size: -; J: TRBJ2-2; V: TRBV7-3; D: TRBD1; CDR3: CASSSDRENTGELFF; DNA: TGTGCCAGCAGCTCGGACAGGGAGAACACCGGGGAGCTGTTTTTT
size: -; J: TRBJ1-1; V: TRBV24-1; D: TRBD1; CDR3: CATSRTGGMNTEAFF; DNA: TGTGCCACCAGCCGGACAGGGGGCATGAACACTGAAGCTTTCTTT
size: once; J: TRBJ2-2; V: TRBV6-4; D: -; CDR3: CASSDVAGRSTGELFF; DNA: TGTGCCAGCAGTGACGTGGCAGGGAGGTCCACCGGGGAGCTGTTTTTT
size: -; J: TRBJ2-1; V: TRBV7-9; D: TRBD1; CDR3: CASSVFLRDRTYNEQFF; DNA: TGTGCCAGCAGCGTATTTCTCCGGGACAGGACTTACAATGAGCAGTTCTTC
size: -; J: TRBJ1-2; V: TRBV19; D: -; CDR3: CASSMLARDNYGYTF; DNA: TGTGCCAGTAGTATGCTGGCACGGGATAACTATGGCTACACCTTC
size: -; J: TRBJ1-2; V: TRBV2; D: TRBD1; CDR3: CASRALRQGKSYGYTF; DNA: TGTGCCAGCAGGGCCCTTCGACAGGGGAAGAGCTATGGCTACACCTTC
size: -; J: TRBJ2-1; V: TRBV7-3; D: -; CDR3: CASSRTGLSRDEQFF; DNA: TGTGCCAGCAGCAGAACGGGCCTTTCAAGGGATGAGCAGTTCTTC
size: -; J: TRBJ2-7; V: TRBV28; D: -; CDR3: CASSFFSVGETYEQYF; DNA: TGTGCCAGCAGTTTTTTCTCGGTGGGCGAAACCTACGAGCAGTACTTC
size: -; J: TRBJ2-1; V: TRBV5-1; D: TRBD1; CDR3: CASSPRDRGPYNEQFF; DNA: TGCGCCAGCAGCCCCAGGGACAGGGGACCCTACAATGAGCAGTTCTTC
size: -; J: TRBJ2-6; V: TRBV10-3; D: TRBD1; CDR3: CAITPGQFVSGANVLTF; DNA: TGTGCCATCACTCCGGGACAGTTCGTCTCTGGGGCCAACGTCCTGACTTTC
size: few; J: TRBJ1-1; V: TRBV9; D: -; CDR3: CASSVGASMNTEAFF; DNA: TGTGCCAGCAGCGTAGGTGCCTCCATGAACACTGAAGCTTTCTTT
size: -; J: TRBJ1-1; V: TRBV7-9; D: TRBD1; CDR3: CASSPWTGTWRNTEAFF; DNA: TGTGCCAGCAGCCCATGGACAGGGACGTGGAGGAACACTGAAGCTTTCTTT
size: once; J: TRBJ2-1; V: TRBV29-1; D: TRBD1; CDR3: CSVEAQGQGSDNEQFF; DNA: TGCAGCGTTGAAGCTCAGGGACAGGGGTCGGACAATGAGCAGTTCTTC
size: -; J: TRBJ1-3; V: TRBV18; D: -; CDR3: CASSPNTGRSGNTIYF; DNA: TGTGCCAGCTCACCAAATACAGGACGCTCTGGAAACACCATATATTTT
size: -; J: TRBJ2-7; V: TRBV3-1/TRBV3-2; D: -; CDR3: CASSHGGSPPYEQYF; DNA: TGTGCCAGCAGCCATGGGGGCAGTCCGCCCTACGAGCAGTACTTC
size: -; J: TRBJ1-1; V: TRBV7-9; D: -; CDR3: CASRPRTGTNTEAFF; DNA: TGTGCCAGCAGACCCCGTACAGGGACGAACACTGAAGCTTTCTTT
size: -; J: TRBJ1-1; V: TRBV19; D: TRBD1; CDR3: CASRQGMMNTEAFF; DNA: TGTGCCAGCAGACAGGGCATGATGAACACTGAAGCTTTCTTT
size: -; J: TRBJ1-2; V: TRBV6-1; D: -; CDR3: CASSEGGSNHYTF; DNA: TGTGCCAGCAGTGAAGGAGGTAGCAATCACTACACCTTC
size: -; J: TRBJ2-7; V: TRBV7-2; D: TRBD1; CDR3: CASSLVQGSYEQYF; DNA: TGTGCCAGCAGCTTAGTACAGGGGTCCTACGAGCAGTACTTC
size: -; J: TRBJ1-3; V: TRBV9; D: -; CDR3: CASSLNTGGISGNTIYF; DNA: TGTGCCAGCAGCCTAAACACAGGCGGGATCTCTGGAAACACCATATATTTT
size: -; J: TRBJ1-1; V: TRBV6-4; D: TRBD1; CDR3: CASTLRTGEAFF; DNA: TGTGCCAGCACCCTCCGGACAGGGGAAGCTTTCTTT
size: -; J: TRBJ1-3; V: TRBV5-1; D: TRBD1; CDR3: CASSLLSGQGDWARSGNTIYF; DNA: TGCGCCAGCAGCTTGCTGTCCGGACAGGGGGATTGGGCCCGCTCTGGAAACACCATATATTTT
size: -; J: TRBJ1-1; V: TRBV5-1; D: -; CDR3: CASSLVRPSTEAFF; DNA: TGCGCCAGCAGCTTGGTTCGGCCCTCCACTGAAGCTTTCTTT
size: once; J: TRBJ1-2; V: TRBV30; D: -; CDR3: CAWSVTAGFGYTF; DNA: TGTGCCTGGAGTGTAACGGCAGGCTTCGGCTACACCTTC
size: -; J: TRBJ1-4; V: TRBV18; D: TRBD1; CDR3: CASSPGTDNEKLFF; DNA: TGTGCCAGCTCACCCGGGACAGACAATGAAAAACTGTTTTTT
size: once; J: TRBJ2-1; V: TRBV18; D: TRBD2; CDR3: CASSHSGGPYNEQFF; DNA: TGTGCCAGCTCACACTCGGGAGGACCCTACAATGAGCAGTTCTTC
size: -; J: TRBJ2-4; V: TRBV20-1; D: TRBD2; CDR3: CSASTDRGGTSGRNLNIQYF; DNA: TGCAGTGCTAGTACCGACAGGGGGGGGACTAGCGGGAGAAATTTAAACATTCAGTACTTC
size: -; J: TRBJ1-5; V: TRBV16; D: -; CDR3: CASSQDGRGNQPQHF; DNA: TGTGCCAGCAGCCAAGATGGGCGGGGAAATCAGCCCCAGCATTTT
size: -; J: TRBJ2-6; V: TRBV7-9; D: -; CDR3: CASSLGGAGANVLTF; DNA: TGTGCCAGCAGCTTAGGCGGAGCTGGGGCCAACGTCCTGACTTTC
size: -; J: TRBJ1-3; V: TRBV28; D: TRBD1; CDR3: CASSPRQGRKLSGNTIYF; DNA: TGTGCCAGCAGCCCCAGACAGGGGCGGAAGCTCTCTGGAAACACCATATATTTT
size: -; J: TRBJ1-1; V: TRBV5-1; D: -; CDR3: CASSLVSRNTEAFF; DNA: TGCGCCAGCAGCTTGGTTTCGAGGAACACTGAAGCTTTCTTT
size: once; J: TRBJ2-1; V: TRBV10-3; D: TRBD2; CDR3: CAISALGLAGPAYNEQFF; DNA: TGTGCCATCAGTGCCTTGGGACTAGCGGGTCCGGCCTACAATGAGCAGTTCTTC
size: once; J: TRBJ2-5; V: TRBV24-1; D: TRBD1; CDR3: CATSDLSQGAGETQYF; DNA: TGTGCCACCAGTGATTTATCACAGGGGGCAGGGGAGACCCAGTACTTC
size: -; J: TRBJ2-7; V: TRBV6-5; D: TRBD2; CDR3: CASSYARGGSNEQYF; DNA: TGTGCCAGCAGTTACGCCCGGGGAGGGAGTAACGAGCAGTACTTC
size: -; J: TRBJ2-1; V: TRBV5-1; D: -; CDR3: CASSFQHPSNEQFF; DNA: TGCGCCAGCAGCTTCCAGCACCCTTCCAATGAGCAGTTCTTC
size: -; J: TRBJ2-1; V: TRBV19; D: -; CDR3: CASSWTLTTYNEQFF; DNA: TGTGCCAGTAGCTGGACGTTGACCACCTACAATGAGCAGTTCTTC
size: -; J: TRBJ1-2; V: TRBV5-4; D: TRBD1; CDR3: CASSLTDRAKDGYTF; DNA: TGTGCCAGCAGCCTAACGGACAGGGCCAAGGACGGCTACACCTTC
size: -; J: TRBJ2-2; V: TRBV7-2; D: -; CDR3: CASSPWGRTGELFF; DNA: TGTGCCAGCAGCCCTTGGGGGCGCACCGGGGAGCTGTTTTTT
size: -; J: TRBJ1-2; V: TRBV27; D: -; CDR3: CASSFGGGANYGYTF; DNA: TGTGCCAGCAGTTTTGGGGGGGGCGCTAACTATGGCTACACCTTC